The present entry profiles one TCR beta chain with its context. This clonotype was detected ten times or more. Its binding antigen is unknown. No clone much larger than this one lies a single base away; base qualities are absent. This sample is part of a study of T cells in Graves' hyperthyroidism and ophthalmopathy (dated by TCRdb to about 2019). Looking at the study overall: Peripheral blood was collected at initial diagnosis, before any treatment. TCR V-J signatures able to tell the groups apart were searched for in a discovery cohort of 100 patients, of whom around 43 had Graves' ophthalmopathy and 55 to 60 had stable Graves' hyperthyroidism. The approximately 98 discovery patients were randomly divided into training and test sets at a 7:3 ratio. Prospective prediction of ophthalmopathy was tested in an independent validation cohort consisting of 18 hyperthyroidism patients and some 17 patients who later progressed to ophthalmopathy. The paper describes TCR Vbeta CDR3 sequencing of more than 120 peripheral blood samples, made up of 43 ophthalmopathy patients, around 78 hyperthyroidism patients and roughly 17 progressor patients. After sampling, hyperthyroidism patients received methimazole starting at 30 mg daily, and ophthalmopathy patients received high-dose intravenous methylprednisolone. The study also compared thyroid tissue and blood T-cell repertoires from several Graves' hyperthyroidism patients.

The TCR beta CDR3 regions were amplified from the RNA transcripts. For the first round of RT-PCR on the TCR CDR3, the HTBI primer set was used together with the Qiagen OneStep RT-PCR kit. The libraries were constructed in a second round of multiplex PCR and then size-selected and purified. Paired-end sequencing of the libraries was performed with 100 bp reads on an Illumina HiSeq2000. For the original study's pipeline: SOAPnuke was used to process the raw data, removing reads that contained adapters or uncalled bases, had a mean Phred below 15, or lacked an exact match to the constant primer or identifier. High-quality paired reads were merged with COPE v1.2.5, and unique nucleotide sequences were defined as clonotypes. MiTCR v1.1 was used to align clonotypes to the IMGT TRBV, TRBD and TRBJ reference segments. The analysis was restricted to V-J combinations with a frequency above 0.0001, which together covered 99.2% of the repertoires. The TCS score was defined as F50 (clonal expansion) divided by E x V (chaos), with BLOSUM62-based TCRdist calculated between CDR3 peptides within each V-J. Welch's t-statistics and random forest reduced around 520 V-J features to 10 to 15, which were used in a naive Bayes classifier (R e1071). The public reads were reanalyzed by TCRdb: fastp trimming at Q25, MiXCR alignment, in-frame beta chains only. Duplicate CDR3 protein sequences are folded into a single record with the most common DNA and genes. TCRdb assigned the V and J calls; the authors' analysis was not used. For this sample there are 150,000 to 200,000 distinct CDR3 sequences; approximately 17% appear just once. About 29% of the sample goes to the ten largest clones.

V is shortened by 7 bases, J by 3 bases, and the region joining them spans 16 bases. The germline V gene specifies SGHVS as CDR1 and FQNEAQ as CDR2. CDR3 length: 14 amino acids, cysteine to phenylalanine. Only the CDR3 part of the read is kept: 42 bases, read in frame from the first base. A patient counted as having stable Graves' hyperthyroidism if no progression to ophthalmopathy occurred over 18 months of follow-up. Hyperthyroidism patients were newly diagnosed, had a disease duration of under 2 months, and were aged 18 to 65 years. Any patient with an uncontrolled infection, another autoimmune disease, pregnancy or lactation was excluded. Diagnoses were based on clinical symptoms, serum thyroxine and TRAb, thyroid ultrasound and orbital computed tomography. Ficoll-Paque density gradient centrifugation was used to isolate PBMCs from 8 to 10 ml of fresh peripheral blood. Total RNA was extracted using Trizol reagent, and RNA quality was assessed on an Agilent 2100 Bioanalyzer.

Results and caveats for the whole study, not just this receptor: In validation, the model predicted progression to ophthalmopathy a median of roughly 6.2 months before onset, with roughly 70% sensitivity and roughly 77% specificity. No statistical method was used to fix the sample size in advance, and group allocation was not hidden from the investigators. Most expanded thyroid clonotypes (frequency above 0.001) were also found in blood, which suggests that blood repertoires may mirror thyroid immune responses. Ophthalmopathy was separated from stable hyperthyroidism by a 13 V-J signature model, with 85% to 90% sensitivity and about 81% specificity obtained in cross-validation and 80%/75% obtained in testing.

The sequencing input was blood. The chain links TRBV7-8 with TRBJ2-7; the D gene identity is not certain. This clonotype was sampled from a woman between 50 and 59 years old with Graves' hyperthyroidism. The sequenced DNA: TGTGCCAGCAAACCCACGGCCCATTTCTACGAGCAGTACTTC. It encodes CASKPTAHFYEQYF.